This TCR beta chain was captured by sequencing in a study of blood T cell repertoires in COVID-19. Whole-study context: Material from acute and convalescent COVID-19 was sourced from the United States, Italy and Spain.

TCRdb keeps only in-frame clones here, not all; method: immunoSEQ multiplex PCR. The sample consists of 84,000 or so clones, under 90% of them appearing once. Trimming left V 3 bases short and J 6 bases short, with 12 bases between. This CDR3 has 14 amino acids. CDR1 is LNHDA, CDR2 SQIVND, per germline (reference sequence). The TCR comes from a woman in her thirties or forties with active or convalescent COVID-19. The source material was peripheral blood. The gene calls are TRBV19 and TRBJ2-1; D is uncertain. CDR3 in DNA: TGTGCCAGTAGTATCGCCCCGACACGCAATGAGCAGTTCTTC. This encodes CASSIAPTRNEQFF.